The 27 T cell receptor beta chains presented below share a single source sample, sequenced in a study of blood T cell repertoires in COVID-19. The data were produced by immunoSEQ multiplex PCR, yet TCRdb's version contains in-frame clones alone and is incomplete. The sample records 130,000 to 150,000 clones, about 85% being singletons. Sequenced sample: peripheral blood. The receptor set was obtained from a woman aged 35 to 49 with active or convalescent COVID-19.

This clone was seen only once. This sequence joins TRBV27 and TRBJ1-6; D is ambiguous. The CDR3 spans 12 residues. Germline CDR1 and CDR2: MNHEY and SMNVEV (reference sequence). Trimming cost V 3 bases and J 7 bases, with 4 bases left between them. CDR3 nucleotides: TGTGCCAGCAGTTTCACAAATTCACCCCTCCACTTT. Encoded protein: CASSFTNSPLHF.

This clone was detected once. The V gene is TRBV19, the J gene TRBJ1-5, with 8 bases aligning to TRBD1. This CDR3 has 16 amino acids. Germline CDR1 is LNHDA and CDR2 is SQIVND (reference sequence). V lost 5 bases and J lost 0; bases outside the gene matches: 6. The CDR3 spells CASSPRTGYSNQPQHF. The CDR3 coding sequence is TGTGCCAGTAGTCCACGGACAGGGTATAGCAATCAGCCCCAGCATTTT.

This chain connects TRBV29-1 to TRBJ1-1, with unresolved D. The CDR3 is 11 amino acids. Germline V gene data show CDR1 as SQVTM and CDR2 as ANQGSEA. V lost 8 bases, J lost 1 base, and 8 bases lay in between. The CDR3: CSSIWNTEAFF. The CDR3 region has the DNA TGCAGCTCTATTTGGAACACTGAAGCTTTCTTT.

The chain couples TRBV9 to TRBJ1-1, with D unresolved. Trimming cost V 1 base and J 3 bases, with 7 bases left between them. Germline V gene lookup returns CDR1 SGDLS and CDR2 YYNGEE. CDR3 size: 13 residues. The CDR3 region has the DNA TGTGCCAGCAGCGTAAGTTCGGACACTGAAGCTTTCTTT. It is translated as CASSVSSDTEAFF.

The chain uses TRBV30 and TRBJ1-1; maybe TRBD1 (5 bases). With 4 bases removed from V and 3 bases from J, the gap between germline ends came to 12 bases. CDR1 and CDR2 (germline): GTSNPN, SVGIG (reference sequence). There are 13 residues in the CDR3. CDR3: CAWNRDSYTEAFF. In nucleotides, the CDR3 is TGTGCCTGGAACCGGGACTCATACACTGAAGCTTTCTTT.

This clone has only one observation. This rearrangement joins TRBV5-1 to TRBJ2-3; tentatively, D is TRBD2 (5 bases). CDR3 length: 14 amino acids. Germline V gene data show CDR1 as SGHRS and CDR2 as YFSETQ. Trimming removed 0 bases from V and 6 bases from J, with 11 bases in between. CDR3 DNA: TGCGCCAGCAGCTTGGGATTAACGGGGGATACGCAGTATTTT. Residues: CASSLGLTGDTQYF.

V usage is TRBV9 and J usage is TRBJ1-3, with 7 bases that match TRBD1. The CDR3 extends over 15 amino acids. V trimming: 4 bases; J trimming: 1 base; junction bases outside the gene matches: 5. Germline CDR1 SGDLS, CDR2 YYNGEE. For the CDR3, the DNA is TGTGCCAGCAGCCAGGCAGGGGGTTCTGGAAACACCATATATTTT. Protein: CASSQAGGSGNTIYF.

This clone has just a few counts. In DNA form, the CDR3 reads TGTGCCAGCAGCTCCCGGGACAGGGGAGAAGCTTTCTTT. It codes for CASSSRDRGEAFF. This chain connects TRBV7-2 to TRBJ1-1; TRBD1 matches at 10 bases. Looked up from germline, CDR1 is SGHTA and CDR2 is FQGNSA. V lost 4 bases and J lost 8; bases outside the gene matches: 4. The CDR3 length is 13 residues. The full variable domain, rest sourced from reference TRBV7-2 and TRBJ1-1, is GAGVSQSPSNKVTEKGKDVELRCDPISGHTALYWYRQSLGQGLEFLIYFQGNSAPDKSGLPSDRFSAERTGGSVSTLTIQRTQQEDSAVYLCASSSRDRGEAFFGQGTRLTVV.

CDR3: CASSFQGIKSEAFF. CDR3 nucleotide sequence: TGTGCCAGCAGCTTCCAGGGTATCAAGTCTGAAGCTTTCTTT. The chain joins TRBV27 to TRBJ1-1; a weak D match, TRBD1 (5 bases). V lost 6 bases and J lost 6, with 17 bases in between. From germline, CDR1 is MNHEY and CDR2 SMNVEV (reference sequence). This CDR3 comprises 14 residues.

This chain links TRBV12-3 or TRBV12-4 with TRBJ1-1; perhaps TRBD1 as D (6 bases). The length of the CDR3 is 12 residues. V was cut by 1 base and J by 7 bases, with 7 bases left in between. The CDR3, as DNA: TGTGCCAGCAGTTTAGGCAGGGGTGAAGCTTTCTTT. Amino acids: CASSLGRGEAFF.

The genes are TRBV30 and TRBJ2-1, with a tentative D call TRBD2 (7 bases). V shed 1 base and J shed 4 bases, with 32 bases lying between them. CDR3 length: 21 residues. Looked up from germline, CDR1 is GTSNPN and CDR2 is SVGIG (reference sequence). The CDR3 sequence: CAWSGGGDGTRPSFGYNEQFF. DNA of the CDR3: TGTGCCTGGAGTGGAGGGGGGGACGGGACAAGGCCGTCTTTTGGTTACAATGAGCAGTTCTTC.

The V call is TRBV5-6, the J call TRBJ2-1; 7 bases map to TRBD1. The CDR3 consists of 18 residues. J lost 6 bases, V lost 5 bases, and 20 bases had no gene match. The germline V gene encodes CDR1 SGHDT and CDR2 YYEEEE. CDR3 in DNA: TGTGCCAGCAGACCGACCCGCATCGGTACAGGGGTCCCCAATGAGCAGTTCTTC. It specifies CASRPTRIGTGVPNEQFF. Looking up the rest from reference TRBV5-6 and TRBJ2-1 gives the full variable domain: DAGVTQSPTHLIKTRGQQVTLRCSPKSGHDTVSWYQQALGQGPQFIFQYYEEEERQRGNFPDRFSGHQFPNYSSELNVNALLLGDSALYLCASRPTRIGTGVPNEQFFGPGTRLTVL.

V is TRBV7-2 and J is TRBJ2-7; tentative D call: TRBD1 (5 bases). From germline, CDR1 is SGHTA and CDR2 FQGNSA. Trimming left V 1 base short and J 2 bases short, with 12 bases between. The CDR3 consists of 15 residues. The CDR3 loop is CASSLGATDPYEQYF. CDR3 bases: TGTGCCAGCAGCTTAGGGGCGACAGATCCCTACGAGCAGTACTTC. The variable domain in full, with the rest retrieved from reference TRBV7-2 and TRBJ2-7, is GAGVSQSPSNKVTEKGKDVELRCDPISGHTALYWYRQSLGQGLEFLIYFQGNSAPDKSGLPSDRFSAERTGGSVSTLTIQRTQQEDSAVYLCASSLGATDPYEQYFGPGTRLTVT.

The chain joins TRBV18 to TRBJ2-7; 8 nucleotides line up with TRBD1. Germline values: CDR1 KGHSH, CDR2 LQKENI. The V segment lost 6 bases and the J segment 7 bases; nucleotides outside the gene matches: 14. The CDR3 extends over 15 amino acids. The CDR3 sequence: CASSSSLQGAGEQYF. The CDR3 nucleotides are TGTGCCAGCTCGTCCTCGCTCCAGGGGGCTGGGGAGCAGTACTTC.

The rearrangement links TRBV3-1 (or the pseudogene TRBV3-2) to TRBJ2-1, with TRBD2 identical over 10 bases. In germline, CDR1 is LGHDT, CDR2 YNNKEL (reference sequence). The CDR3 runs to 18 residues. Trimming took 4 bases from V and 3 from J; bases not matched to a gene: 12. CDR3: CASSPAAGGRYGYNEQFF. CDR3 bases: TGTGCCAGCAGCCCGGCAGCGGGGGGGCGGTACGGCTACAATGAGCAGTTCTTC.

V usage is TRBV28 and J usage is TRBJ1-1, with 8 bases matching TRBD1. The CDR3 consists of 14 residues. Germline-derived CDR1 and CDR2 are MDHEN and SYDVKM. V lost 1 base, J lost 8 bases, and 6 bases stayed unmatched. The CDR3 region has the DNA TGTGCCAGCAGTTTATCAGGCAGGGGGCTCGAAGCTTTCTTT. Protein product: CASSLSGRGLEAFF.

The rearrangement uses TRBV10-3 and TRBJ2-7; 11 positions agree with TRBD1. This CDR3 is built from 15 residues. Germline V CDR1 and CDR2: ENHRY, SYGVKD. J gave up 3 bases and V 6 bases, and 7 bases lay outside the gene matches. The CDR3 coding sequence is TGTGCCATCAGCAAGGACGGGACAGGGGGCTACGAGCAGTACTTC. Residues: CAISKDGTGGYEQYF.

The J gene is TRBJ1-5, the V gene TRBV19, with 8 nucleotides matching TRBD1. The germline gives CDR1 LNHDA, CDR2 SQIVND (reference sequence). There are 14 residues in the CDR3. J gave up 7 bases and V 11 bases, and 13 bases lay outside the gene matches. CDR3 nucleotide sequence: TGTGCCGGAGGACAGGGAGATTGGGGGCAGCCCCAGCATTTT. It yields the protein CAGGQGDWGQPQHF.

There are a few counts of this clone. The DNA of the CDR3 is TGTGCCAGCAGTTTAGGGCTACTGGGGGCCAACGTCCTGACTTTC. As protein: CASSLGLLGANVLTF. The chain joins TRBV28 to TRBJ2-6; D not resolved. The CDR3 is 15 amino acids. V was cut by 2 bases and J by 4 bases, with 9 bases left in between. Germline-derived CDR1 and CDR2 are MDHEN and SYDVKM.

V and J are TRBV10-3 and TRBJ1-2, with 9 bases that match TRBD1. Germline V gene data show CDR1 as ENHRY and CDR2 as SYGVKD. V lost 0 bases to trimming and J lost 5 bases; unmatched junction nucleotides: 4. This CDR3 has 15 residues. CDR3 loop: CAISESDRGGYGYTF. DNA for the CDR3: TGTGCCATCAGTGAGTCGGACAGGGGAGGGTATGGCTACACCTTC.

This clone was found a few times. This chain joins TRBV2 and TRBJ2-7, with 7 bases fitting TRBD2. This CDR3 spans 16 amino acids. In germline, CDR1 is SNHLY, CDR2 FYNNEI. J was trimmed by 2 bases and V by 11 bases; bases with no gene match: 18. The CDR3: CARGAPLASGTYEQYF. CDR3 DNA: TGTGCCCGCGGGGCCCCGCTGGCTAGCGGAACCTACGAGCAGTACTTC.

V usage is TRBV6-5 and J usage is TRBJ1-1; TRBD1 matches 10 bases. The CDR3 totals 14 residues. Germline CDR1 reads MNHEY; CDR2 reads SVGAGI. Trimming removed 4 bases from V and 10 bases from J; junction bases left unmatched: 9. The CDR3, as DNA: TGTGCCAGCAGTTCCCCGGGACAGGGGCTTAGAGCTTTCTTT. This encodes CASSSPGQGLRAFF.

This clone was counted between two and nine times. The chain combines TRBV10-3 with TRBJ2-7; perhaps TRBD2 as D (6 bases). This CDR3 region has 14 residues. Germline-derived CDR1 and CDR2 are ENHRY and SYGVKD. V lost 5 bases to trimming and J lost 1 base, with 12 bases between them. The CDR3: CAISPGVFSYEQYF. In nucleotides, the CDR3 is TGTGCCATCAGTCCGGGGGTATTTTCCTACGAGCAGTACTTC.

The chain uses TRBV6-6 and TRBJ1-5; 8 nucleotides agree with TRBD1. Trimming cost V 6 bases and J 6 bases; bases outside gene matches: 13. This CDR3 is built from 16 residues. Germline CDR1 reads MNHNY; CDR2 reads SVGAGI (reference sequence). The CDR3 is CASREPGQGAGQPQHF. The DNA of the CDR3 is TGTGCCAGCAGGGAACCAGGACAGGGAGCGGGTCAGCCCCAGCATTTT.

This clone was seen once. Different DNA sequences within this sample yield the same CDR3. The chain recombines TRBV19 with TRBJ1-5; D gene unclear. Germline V gene lookup returns CDR1 LNHDA and CDR2 SQIVND (reference sequence). This CDR3 is 12 amino acids long. V lost 6 bases to trimming and J lost 0 bases, with 3 bases between them. CDR3 sequence (DNA): TGTGCCAGTAGGAGTAGCAATCAGCCCCAGCATTTT. This codes for CASRSSNQPQHF.

This sequence joins TRBV19 and TRBJ1-2; 10 nucleotides agree with TRBD1. V was clipped by 3 bases and J by 3 bases; unmatched bases: 4. Per germline, CDR1 LNHDA and CDR2 SQIVND (reference sequence). This CDR3 has 15 residues. In DNA, the CDR3 is TGTGCCAGTAGTATGAAGGGGACAGGGGACTATGGCTACACCTTC. The encoded protein is CASSMKGTGDYGYTF.

The chain recombines TRBV5-1 with TRBJ2-3; D is uncertain. Trimming shortened V by 0 bases and J by 6 bases, and 5 bases separated the two germline ends. Germline V lookup: CDR1 SGHRS, CDR2 YFSETQ. CDR3 size: 12 residues. The CDR3 coding sequence is TGCGCCAGCAGCTTGGCCGGTGATACGCAGTATTTT. Amino acids: CASSLAGDTQYF.